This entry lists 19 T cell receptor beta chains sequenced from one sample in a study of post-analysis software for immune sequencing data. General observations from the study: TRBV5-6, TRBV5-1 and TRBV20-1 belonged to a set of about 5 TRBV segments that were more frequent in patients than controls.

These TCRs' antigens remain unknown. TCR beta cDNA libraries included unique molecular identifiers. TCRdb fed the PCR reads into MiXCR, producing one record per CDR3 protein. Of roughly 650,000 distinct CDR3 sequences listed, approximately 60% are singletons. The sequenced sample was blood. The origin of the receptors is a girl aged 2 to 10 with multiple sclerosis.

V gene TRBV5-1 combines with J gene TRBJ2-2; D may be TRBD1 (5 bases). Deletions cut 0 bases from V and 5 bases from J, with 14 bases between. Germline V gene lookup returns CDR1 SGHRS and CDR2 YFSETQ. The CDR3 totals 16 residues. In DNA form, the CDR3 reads TGCGCCAGCAGCTTGGAAGGGGTTGGAGTTACCGGGGAGCTGTTTTTT. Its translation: CASSLEGVGVTGELFF. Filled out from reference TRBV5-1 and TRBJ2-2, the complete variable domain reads KAGVTQTPRYLIKTRGQQVTLSCSPISGHRSVSWYQQTPGQGLQFLFEYFSETQRNKGNFPGRFSGRQFSNSRSEMNVSTLELGDSALYLCASSLEGVGVTGELFFGEGSRLTVL.

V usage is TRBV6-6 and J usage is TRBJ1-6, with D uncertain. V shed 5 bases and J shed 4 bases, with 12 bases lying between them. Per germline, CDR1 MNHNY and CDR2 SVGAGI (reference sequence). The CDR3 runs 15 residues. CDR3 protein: CASSQPGCYNSPLHF. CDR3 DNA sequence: TGTGCCAGCAGTCAACCCGGATGTTATAATTCACCCCTCCACTTT.

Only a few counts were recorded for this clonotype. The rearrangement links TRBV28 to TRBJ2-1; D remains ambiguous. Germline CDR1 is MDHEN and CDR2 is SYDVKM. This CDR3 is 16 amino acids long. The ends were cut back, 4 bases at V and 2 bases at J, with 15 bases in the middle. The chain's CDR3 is CASSYEGGRTYNEQFF. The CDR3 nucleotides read TGTGCCAGCAGTTACGAAGGCGGAAGAACCTACAATGAGCAGTTCTTC.

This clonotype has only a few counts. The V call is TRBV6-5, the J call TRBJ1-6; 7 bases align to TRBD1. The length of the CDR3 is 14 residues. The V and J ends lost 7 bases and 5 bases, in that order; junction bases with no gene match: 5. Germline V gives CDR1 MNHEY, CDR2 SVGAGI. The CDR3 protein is CASKGTDHNSPLHF. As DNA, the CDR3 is TGTGCCAGCAAGGGGACAGATCATAATTCACCCCTCCACTTT.

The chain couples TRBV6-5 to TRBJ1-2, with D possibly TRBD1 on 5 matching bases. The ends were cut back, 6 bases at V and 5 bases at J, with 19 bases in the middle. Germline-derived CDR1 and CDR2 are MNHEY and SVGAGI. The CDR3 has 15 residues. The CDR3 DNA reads TGTGCCAGCAGGCCGGCCGAGGGGCAGGGTTATGGCTACACCTTC. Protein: CASRPAEGQGYGYTF.

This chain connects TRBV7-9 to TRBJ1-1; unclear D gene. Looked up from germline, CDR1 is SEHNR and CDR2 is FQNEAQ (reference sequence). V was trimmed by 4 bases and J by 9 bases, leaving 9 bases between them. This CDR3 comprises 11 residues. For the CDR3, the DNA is TGTGCCAGCAGCTCGGGAAGAAAAGCTTTCTTT. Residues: CASSSGRKAFF. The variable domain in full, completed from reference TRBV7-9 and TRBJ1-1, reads DTGVSQNPRHKITKRGQNVTFRCDPISEHNRLYWYRQTLGQGPEFLTYFQNEAQLEKSRLLSDRFSAERPKGSFSTLEIQRTEQGDSAMYLCASSSGRKAFFGQGTRLTVV.

CDR3 coding DNA: TGCGCCAGCAGCCGCGGTCTAGCGGGAGGGCCGTTCTTC. Its translation: CASSRGLAGGPFF. V is TRBV5-1 and J is TRBJ2-1, with TRBD2 identical over 12 bases. Germline V gives CDR1 SGHRS, CDR2 YFSETQ. The CDR3 length is 13 residues. V dropped 4 bases and J dropped 15; count of bases not matched to a gene: 8.

The CDR3 nucleotides are TGCAGTGCCCGCGGAAGTTCCGAGACTGAAGCTTTCTTT. It codes for CSARGSSETEAFF. This sequence joins TRBV20-1 and TRBJ1-1; D is ambiguous. V dropped 6 bases and J dropped 5 bases, with 16 bases sitting between them. The germline CDR1 and CDR2 sequences are DFQATT and SNEGSKA (reference sequence). The CDR3 contains 13 residues.

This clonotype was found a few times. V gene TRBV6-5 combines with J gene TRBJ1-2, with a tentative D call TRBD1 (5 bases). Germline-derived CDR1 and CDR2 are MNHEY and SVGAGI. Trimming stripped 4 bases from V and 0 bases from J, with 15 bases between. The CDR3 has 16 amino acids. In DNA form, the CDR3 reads TGTGCCAGCAGTTCCCTACCGGGACGGACTAACTATGGCTACACCTTC. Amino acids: CASSSLPGRTNYGYTF.

CDR3 sequence reads: CASSHHWPHYTGELFF. The CDR3 DNA follows: TGTGCCAGCAGCCACCATTGGCCCCACTACACCGGGGAGCTGTTTTTT. This chain joins TRBV6-2 or TRBV6-3 and TRBJ2-2; D is unresolved. Germline-derived CDR1 and CDR2 are MNHEY and SVGEGT. The V end lost 6 bases, the J end lost 3 bases, and 17 bases lay between the germline ends. The CDR3 covers 16 residues.

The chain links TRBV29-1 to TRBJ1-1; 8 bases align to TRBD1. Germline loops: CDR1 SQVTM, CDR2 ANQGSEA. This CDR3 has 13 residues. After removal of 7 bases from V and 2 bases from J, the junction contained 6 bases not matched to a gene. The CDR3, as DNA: TGCAGCGACCGACAGGGGCAAAACACTGAAGCTTTCTTT. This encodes CSDRQGQNTEAFF.

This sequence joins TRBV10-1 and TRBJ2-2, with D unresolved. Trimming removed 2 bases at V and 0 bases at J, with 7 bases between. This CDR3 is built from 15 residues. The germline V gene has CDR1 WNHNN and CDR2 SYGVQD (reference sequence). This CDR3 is CASSERNANTGELFF. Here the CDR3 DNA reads TGCGCCAGCAGTGAGAGAAACGCGAACACCGGGGAGCTGTTTTTT.

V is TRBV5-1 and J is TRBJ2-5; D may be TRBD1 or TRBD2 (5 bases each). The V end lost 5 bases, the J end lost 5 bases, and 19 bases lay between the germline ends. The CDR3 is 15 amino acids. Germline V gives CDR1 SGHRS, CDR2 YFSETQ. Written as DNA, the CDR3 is TGCGCCAGCAGACCCCGGGACGGATCATGGGAGACCCAGTACTTC. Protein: CASRPRDGSWETQYF.

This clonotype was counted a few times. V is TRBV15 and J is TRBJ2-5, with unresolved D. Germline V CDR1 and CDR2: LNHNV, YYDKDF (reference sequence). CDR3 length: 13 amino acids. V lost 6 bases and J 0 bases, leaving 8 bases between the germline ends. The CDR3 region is CATSYLHQETQYF. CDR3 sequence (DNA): TGTGCCACCAGTTACTTACACCAAGAGACCCAGTACTTC. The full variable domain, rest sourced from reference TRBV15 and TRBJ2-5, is DAMVIQNPRYQVTQFGKPVTLSCSQTLNHNVMYWYQQKSSQAPKLLFHYYDKDFNNEADTPDNFQSRRPNTSFCFLDIRSPGLGDTAMYLCATSYLHQETQYFGPGTRLLVL.

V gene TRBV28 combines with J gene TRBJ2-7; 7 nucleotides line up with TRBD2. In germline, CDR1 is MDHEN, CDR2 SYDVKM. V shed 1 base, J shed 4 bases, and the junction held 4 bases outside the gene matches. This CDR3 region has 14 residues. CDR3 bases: TGTGCCAGCAGTTTATATGGCGGGAGATACGAGCAGTACTTC. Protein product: CASSLYGGRYEQYF.

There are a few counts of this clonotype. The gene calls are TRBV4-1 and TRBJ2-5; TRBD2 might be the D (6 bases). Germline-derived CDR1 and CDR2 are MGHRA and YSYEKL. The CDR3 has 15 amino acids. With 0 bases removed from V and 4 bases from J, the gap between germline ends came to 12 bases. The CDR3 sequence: CASSQDLAAGETQYF. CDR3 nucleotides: TGCGCCAGCAGCCAAGATCTGGCAGCGGGAGAGACCCAGTACTTC.

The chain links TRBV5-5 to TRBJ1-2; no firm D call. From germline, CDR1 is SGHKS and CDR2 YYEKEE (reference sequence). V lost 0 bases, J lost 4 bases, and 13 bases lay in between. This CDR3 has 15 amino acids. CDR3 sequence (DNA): TGTGCCAGCAGCTTGGACCCTGGTACGGTCTATGGCTACACCTTC. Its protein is CASSLDPGTVYGYTF.

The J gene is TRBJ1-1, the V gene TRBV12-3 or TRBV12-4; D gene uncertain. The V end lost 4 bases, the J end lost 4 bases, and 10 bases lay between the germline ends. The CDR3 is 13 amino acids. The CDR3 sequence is CASSWEQSTEAFF. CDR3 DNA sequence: TGTGCCAGCAGTTGGGAACAGAGCACTGAAGCTTTCTTT.

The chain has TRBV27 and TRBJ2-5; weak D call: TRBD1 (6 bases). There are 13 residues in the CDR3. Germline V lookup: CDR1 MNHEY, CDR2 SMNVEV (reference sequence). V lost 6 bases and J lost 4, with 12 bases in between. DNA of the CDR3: TGTGCCAGCAGACAGGGTACCGGAGAGACCCAGTACTTC. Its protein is CASRQGTGETQYF.